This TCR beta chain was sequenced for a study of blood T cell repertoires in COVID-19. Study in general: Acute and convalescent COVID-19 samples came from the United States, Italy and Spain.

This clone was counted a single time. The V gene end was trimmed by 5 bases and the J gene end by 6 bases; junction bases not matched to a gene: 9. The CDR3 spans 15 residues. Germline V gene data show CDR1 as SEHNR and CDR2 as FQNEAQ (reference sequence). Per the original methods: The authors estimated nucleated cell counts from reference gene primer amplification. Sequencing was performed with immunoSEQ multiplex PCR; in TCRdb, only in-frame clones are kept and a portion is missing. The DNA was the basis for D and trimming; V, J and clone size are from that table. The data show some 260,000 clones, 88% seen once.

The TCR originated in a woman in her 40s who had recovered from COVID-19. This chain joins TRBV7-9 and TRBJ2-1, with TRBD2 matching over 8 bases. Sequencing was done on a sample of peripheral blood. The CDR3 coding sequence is TGTGCCAGCAGCCCCCAGGGTAGCGGGGCCAATGAGCAGTTCTTC. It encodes CASSPQGSGANEQFF.